Listed here are 32 T cell receptor beta chains from one sample, sequenced in a study of T cell repertoires in cytomegalovirus infection. One entry per CDR3 protein results from TCRdb running MiXCR on the reads. This repertoire shows roughly 100,000 distinct CDR3 sequences, about 17% found once; its top ten account for around 8.5%. Sequences were obtained from PBMCs. The receptors were gathered from a human donor in good health (CMV status not recorded). Some clones in this sample may be carry-over from other donors' samples.

The chain has TRBV12-3 or TRBV12-4 and TRBJ1-2; D remains unclear. V lost 6 bases to trimming and J lost 4 bases, with 27 bases between them. This CDR3 spans 18 amino acids. CDR3 residues: CASSPRGRVGPWFYGYTF. CDR3 coding DNA: TGTGCCAGCAGCCCGCGAGGGCGGGTCGGCCCATGGTTCTATGGCTACACCTTC.

The chain carries TRBV20-1 and TRBJ1-1; tentative D call: TRBD1 (5 bases). Germline V gene lookup returns CDR1 DFQATT and CDR2 SNEGSKA (reference sequence). V dropped 4 bases and J dropped 7 bases, with 16 bases sitting between them. This CDR3 is 13 amino acids long. In nucleotides, the CDR3 is TGCAGTGCTACCGGCCTGCGGGGGATTGAAGCTTTCTTT. Protein: CSATGLRGIEAFF.

This clonotype was seen many times. This sequence joins TRBV18 and TRBJ2-5; 10 positions match TRBD2. Per the germline V gene, CDR1 is KGHSH and CDR2 is LQKENI. The trim removed 6 bases at V and 3 bases at J, leaving 4 bases unmatched. The CDR3 totals 14 residues. The CDR3, as DNA: TGTGCCAGCTCTGGCGGACTAGCGGAAGAGACCCAGTACTTC. It specifies CASSGGLAEETQYF.

This chain uses TRBV19 with TRBJ1-5; no clear D gene. V was shortened by 6 bases and J by 5 bases, with 5 bases between the two germline ends. The CDR3 covers 11 residues. Germline CDR1 is LNHDA and CDR2 is SQIVND (reference sequence). The CDR3 here is CASSPHQPQHF. In DNA, the CDR3 is TGTGCCAGTAGCCCCCATCAGCCCCAGCATTTT.

This clonotype appeared many times. The chain links TRBV27 to TRBJ1-4; D is unclear. V was cut by 7 bases and J by 8 bases, with 14 bases left in between. CDR3 size: 13 residues. CDR1 is MNHEY, CDR2 SMNVEV, per germline (reference sequence). For the CDR3, the DNA is TGTGCCAGCACCGCCAAGTCGGGGGAAAAACTGTTTTTT. Residues: CASTAKSGEKLFF.

Turning to this clonotype: A much larger clone sits a single nucleotide away, making a read error possible. The chain links TRBV2 to TRBJ1-4; D not resolved. Germline V gene data show CDR1 as SNHLY and CDR2 as FYNNEI. The CDR3 is 17 residues long. Here the CDR3 DNA reads TGTGTCAGCACCCACAGATCTCCCATCTCGACTAATGAAAAACTGTTTTTT. This encodes CVSTHRSPISTNEKLFF.

This clonotype was detected a few times. The CDR3 spells CAISTGDAETQYF. The CDR3 nucleotides are TGTGCCATCAGCACAGGGGACGCTGAGACCCAGTACTTC. The chain employs TRBV10-3 and TRBJ2-5, with 7 bases lining up with TRBD1. Per the germline V gene, CDR1 is ENHRY and CDR2 is SYGVKD. The CDR3 covers 13 residues. The ends lost 6 bases at V and 5 bases at J; junction bases unmatched: 6.

This clonotype has just a few counts. V usage is TRBV12-3 or TRBV12-4 and J usage is TRBJ1-2; tentatively, D is TRBD1 (5 bases). Trimming left V 5 bases short and J 7 bases short, with 20 bases between. This CDR3 is 15 amino acids long. Here the CDR3 DNA reads TGTGCCAGCAGTCCAGAAACGGGGGGGAGGGCTGGCTACACCTTC. It specifies CASSPETGGRAGYTF.

The chain is built from TRBV18 and TRBJ1-6, with D perhaps matching TRBD1 (5 bases). The CDR3 runs to 15 residues. CDR1 is KGHSH and CDR2 is LQKENI in the germline V gene. Trimming shortened V by 6 bases and J by 7 bases, and 16 bases separated the two germline ends. CDR3 protein: CASSISGGRNSPLHF. The CDR3 coding sequence is TGTGCCAGCTCCATTTCCGGGGGGAGGAATTCACCCCTCCACTTT. The variable domain in full, with the rest retrieved from reference TRBV18 and TRBJ1-6, is NAGVMQNPRHLVRRRGQEARLRCSPMKGHSHVYWYRQLPEEGLKFMVYLQKENIIDESGMPKERFSAEFPKEGPSILRIQQVVRGDSAAYFCASSISGGRNSPLHFGNGTRLTVT.

In this sample, this clonotype turned up once. A much larger clonotype is one base distant, so this may be a read error. V usage is TRBV7-4 and J usage is TRBJ2-7; 8 bases line up with TRBD1. The germline V gene has CDR1 SGHVT and CDR2 SQSDAQ. This CDR3 region has 15 residues. The V segment lost 7 bases and the J segment 4 bases; nucleotides outside the gene matches: 12. CDR3 in DNA: TGTGCCAGCAACATGGCCAGGACAGGGATGTACGAGCAGTACTTC. As protein: CASNMARTGMYEQYF.

This clonotype was recorded many times. The rearrangement links TRBV7-6 to TRBJ2-1, with unresolved D. Between the trimmed V and J ends, which lost 0 bases and 4 bases, there was a span of 4 bases. Looked up from germline, CDR1 is SGHVS and CDR2 is FNYEAQ. CDR3 length: 13 amino acids. The CDR3 DNA sequence: TGTGCCAGCAGCTTAGCACAGTACAATGAGCAGTTCTTC. This translates into CASSLAQYNEQFF. Complete variable domain (other parts from reference TRBV7-6 and TRBJ2-1): GAGVSQSPRYKVTKRGQDVALRCDPISGHVSLYWYRQALGQGPEFLTYFNYEAQQDKSGLPNDRFSAERPEGSISTLTIQRTEQRDSAMYRCASSLAQYNEQFFGPGTRLTVL.

This chain joins TRBV18 and TRBJ2-2; D is ambiguous. Germline V CDR1 and CDR2: KGHSH, LQKENI. The V end was cut by 3 bases, the J end by 5 bases, with 7 bases between. The CDR3 extends over 13 amino acids. The CDR3 nucleotides read TGTGCCAGCTCACCGACTTGGACCGGGGAGCTGTTTTTT. Its protein is CASSPTWTGELFF.

Ten or more counts support this clonotype. The chain recombines TRBV7-3 with TRBJ2-2, with 7 nucleotides matching TRBD2. The V and J ends lost 8 bases and 0 bases, in that order; junction bases with no gene match: 9. The CDR3 is 16 amino acids. Germline loops: CDR1 SGHTA, CDR2 FQGTGA. The chain's CDR3 is CASSLAGLSNTGELFF. The CDR3 bases are TGTGCCAGCTCCCTGGCGGGACTATCGAACACCGGGGAGCTGTTTTTT.

This clonotype was picked up a small number of times. V usage is TRBV28 and J usage is TRBJ2-7; 7 bases are a match to TRBD2. CDR1 is MDHEN, CDR2 SYDVKM, per germline. Trimming cost V 4 bases and J 4 bases; bases outside gene matches: 10. This CDR3 is 15 amino acids long. The CDR3 DNA follows: TGTGCCAGCAGTTCCCCTCGCGGGGGAAGGTACGAGCAGTACTTC. This gives the protein CASSSPRGGRYEQYF.

This clonotype appeared many times. The chain has TRBV7-9 and TRBJ2-7; TRBD2 aligns across 7 bases. The germline V gene has CDR1 SEHNR and CDR2 FQNEAQ (reference sequence). V gave up 8 bases and J gave up 7 bases; unmatched junction bases: 14. The CDR3 is 14 residues long. In DNA form, the CDR3 reads TGTGCCAGCGGGCGGGGAGGGTCTAATTGGGAGCAGTACTTC. Translation: CASGRGGSNWEQYF.

At least ten counts were recorded for this clonotype. The J gene is TRBJ1-1, the V gene TRBV7-2, with TRBD1 matching over 7 bases. The V segment lost 5 bases and the J segment 0 bases; nucleotides outside the gene matches: 9. Germline V gives CDR1 SGHTA, CDR2 FQGNSA. The CDR3 has 16 amino acids. The DNA for the CDR3 is TGTGCCAGCAGCACGAGACAGGGATTCATGAACACTGAAGCTTTCTTT. It translates to CASSTRQGFMNTEAFF.

The gene calls are TRBV29-1 and TRBJ1-1, with D unresolved. Trimming cost V 4 bases and J 3 bases, with 18 bases left between them. The CDR3 extends over 15 amino acids. The germline CDR1 and CDR2 sequences are SQVTM and ANQGSEA. CDR3 DNA sequence: TGCAGCGTTGCGCAGCGGCTTGTCCAAGACACTGAAGCTTTCTTT. This codes for CSVAQRLVQDTEAFF.

The chain carries TRBV28 and TRBJ2-3; TRBD2 matches at 8 bases. The CDR3 has 15 residues. Trimming removed 3 bases from V and 2 bases from J; junction bases left unmatched: 4. Germline values: CDR1 MDHEN, CDR2 SYDVKM. The CDR3 DNA reads as TGTGCCAGCAGTTTTCAGCGGGGGACCACAGATACGCAGTATTTT. It is translated as CASSFQRGTTDTQYF.

This chain joins TRBV3-1 and TRBJ2-5, with D perhaps TRBD1 (5 bases). Germline loops: CDR1 LGHDT, CDR2 YNNKEL (reference sequence). This CDR3 is built from 15 residues. Trimming left V 0 bases short and J 7 bases short, with 15 bases between. CDR3 residues: CASSQDPGAQVTQYF. CDR3 nucleotide sequence: TGTGCCAGCAGCCAAGACCCTGGGGCCCAGGTGACCCAGTACTTC.

In nucleotides, the CDR3 is TGTGCCAGCAGTCAGGGGAAGGTAGATACGCAGTATTTT. Its translation is CASSQGKVDTQYF. The chain joins TRBV28 to TRBJ2-3; D possibly corresponds to TRBD1 (6 bases). V shed 5 bases and J shed 5 bases, with 11 bases lying between them. This CDR3 has 13 amino acids. Germline CDR1 reads MDHEN; CDR2 reads SYDVKM.

This clonotype was counted many times. The chain couples TRBV18 to TRBJ1-1; D not resolved. The V and J ends lost 7 bases and 5 bases respectively, with 17 bases between them. This CDR3 comprises 14 residues. Germline CDR1 KGHSH, CDR2 LQKENI. The CDR3 DNA reads as TGTGCCAGCTTCCCAGGTGGTCTGGATACTGAAGCTTTCTTT. As protein: CASFPGGLDTEAFF.

This clonotype was counted only a few times. Just one base apart from a much larger clone, this may be a read error. The chain joins TRBV2 to TRBJ2-1; maybe TRBD2 (6 bases). The CDR3 totals 13 residues. Germline CDR1 is SNHLY and CDR2 is FYNNEI. This CDR3 reads CASSDTSYSEQFF. The DNA for the CDR3 is TGTGCCAGCAGTGATACTAGCTACAGTGAGCAGTTCTTC.

By share of the sample, this clonotype is medium-sized. This rearrangement joins TRBV7-6 to TRBJ2-3; D unresolved. Germline V gene lookup returns CDR1 SGHVS and CDR2 FNYEAQ. Trimming cost V 5 bases and J 6 bases, with 15 bases left between them. The CDR3 runs to 14 residues. The CDR3 nucleotides are TGTGCCAGCAGCCTAACAGAACCCTCCGATACGCAGTATTTT. Residues: CASSLTEPSDTQYF.

The sample holds many counts of this clonotype. The chain couples TRBV7-2 to TRBJ2-3; no reliable D call. V gave up 2 bases and J gave up 0 bases, with 6 bases separating them. The CDR3 totals 14 residues. Germline values: CDR1 SGHTA, CDR2 FQGNSA. The CDR3 spells CASSLSRSTDTQYF. The CDR3 nucleotides read TGTGCCAGCAGCTTAAGCCGGAGCACAGATACGCAGTATTTT. The variable domain in full, with the rest retrieved from reference TRBV7-2 and TRBJ2-3, is GAGVSQSPSNKVTEKGKDVELRCDPISGHTALYWYRQSLGQGLEFLIYFQGNSAPDKSGLPSDRFSAERTGGSVSTLTIQRTQQEDSAVYLCASSLSRSTDTQYFGPGTRLTVL.

The chain joins TRBV19 to TRBJ2-5; D gene uncertain. V lost 4 bases and J lost 2, with 8 bases in between. The CDR3 sequence is 13 residues long. Germline V gene data show CDR1 as LNHDA and CDR2 as SQIVND (reference sequence). The CDR3 region is CASSTQSQETQYF. The CDR3 coding sequence is TGTGCCAGTAGTACCCAGTCTCAAGAGACCCAGTACTTC.

About this clonotype itself: Being one base from a much bigger clone, this may be a read error. V usage is TRBV12-3 or TRBV12-4 and J usage is TRBJ1-5; 11 bases match TRBD1. The CDR3 runs 16 residues. V was clipped by 1 base and J by 6 bases; unmatched bases: 5. CDR3 region: CASSLGGQGVSQPQHF. CDR3 nucleotide sequence: TGTGCCAGCAGTTTAGGGGGACAGGGGGTGAGTCAGCCCCAGCATTTT.

The rearrangement joins TRBV2 to TRBJ1-1; D might be TRBD1 (5 bases). Trimming removed 3 bases from V and 4 bases from J, with 12 bases in between. Germline V gene sequence: CDR1 SNHLY, CDR2 FYNNEI. The CDR3 consists of 14 residues. The CDR3 spells CASSETARGTEAFF. The CDR3 DNA follows: TGTGCCAGCAGTGAGACAGCTAGGGGCACTGAAGCTTTCTTT.

The V gene is TRBV28, the J gene TRBJ2-2; no firm D call. The CDR3 is made up of 13 amino acids. Germline V gene sequence: CDR1 MDHEN, CDR2 SYDVKM. V was shortened by 7 bases and J by 5 bases, with 11 bases between the two germline ends. The CDR3 is CASNLEPTGELFF. CDR3 in DNA: TGTGCCAGCAACCTAGAGCCTACCGGGGAGCTGTTTTTT.

The chain uses TRBV7-2 and TRBJ1-1; possible D gene TRBD1, 5 bases. The V gene's germline CDR1 is SGHTA and CDR2 FQGNSA. This CDR3 has 14 amino acids. V gave up 7 bases and J gave up 2 bases, with 14 bases separating them. CDR3 bases: TGTGCCAGCAAGGGGTCAGGGCTAAACACTGAAGCTTTCTTT. It encodes CASKGSGLNTEAFF.

This clonotype was observed at least ten times. The rearrangement joins TRBV7-2 to TRBJ2-5; 8 bases fit TRBD1. The CDR3 totals 14 residues. The germline V gene encodes CDR1 SGHTA and CDR2 FQGNSA. J gave up 4 bases and V 4 bases, and 5 bases lay outside the gene matches. Here the CDR3 reads CASSWDRTSETQYF. For the CDR3, the DNA is TGTGCCAGCAGCTGGGACAGGACCTCAGAGACCCAGTACTTC.

The V gene is TRBV11-1, the J gene TRBJ2-4; a weak D match, TRBD2 (5 bases). The germline V and J ends were trimmed by 3 bases and 5 bases, with 11 bases remaining between them. The V gene's germline CDR1 is SGHAT and CDR2 FQDESV (reference sequence). The CDR3 has 14 residues. The CDR3 nucleotides read TGTGCCAGCAGCTTGAGAGGGATTGAAAACATTCAGTACTTC. It encodes CASSLRGIENIQYF.

This clonotype occurred many times. V and J are TRBV7-8 and TRBJ2-1, with unresolved D. V was trimmed by 8 bases and J by 10 bases, leaving 15 bases between them. The CDR3 covers 12 residues. In germline, CDR1 is SGHVS, CDR2 FQNEAQ. CDR3 bases: TGTGCCAGCGGTTACGCGTGGGCGGAGCAGTTCTTC. Protein: CASGYAWAEQFF.